The sequence of this TCR beta chain was determined in a study of OX40 agonist ivuxolimab in advanced cancers. Produced via immunoSEQ multiplex PCR; TCRdb's table is partial and in-frame only. The sample records approximately 76,000 clones, over 85% being singletons. The CDR3 totals 14 residues. Trimming cost V 5 bases and J 1 base, with 10 bases left between them. Germline CDR1 is MNHEY and CDR2 is SMNVEV (reference sequence). The rearrangement uses TRBV27 and TRBJ2-3; D may match TRBD1 or TRBD2 (5 bases each). Sequenced here: CD4+ or CD8+ T cells sorted from blood, sampled in a trial of the OX40 agonist ivuxolimab. The source of this sequence is an adult with an advanced solid tumor such as melanoma, head and neck, liver or kidney cancer. CDR3 protein: CASSPMGGTDTQYF. In nucleotides, the CDR3 is TGTGCCAGCAGTCCAATGGGGGGCACAGATACGCAGTATTTT.